The 14 T cell receptor beta chains given below trace back to one sample, sequenced in a study of control samples from healthy donors and cancer patients. Sequenced by immunoSEQ multiplex PCR; TCRdb stores in-frame clones only, minus some. Of 170,000 or so clones listed, approximately 94% are singletons. The specimen sequenced was blood. Source of these receptors: a woman aged 18-35 years in good health.

The V and J genes are TRBV28 and TRBJ1-5; 7 bases match TRBD1. Per the germline V gene, CDR1 is MDHEN and CDR2 is SYDVKM. CDR3 length: 13 amino acids. The J segment lost 7 bases and the V segment lost 7 bases, leaving 7 bases of the junction unmatched. CDR3 coding DNA: TGTGCCAGCAAGACAGGGTTTAGGCAGCCCCAGCATTTT. Translated: CASKTGFRQPQHF.

The chain couples TRBV4-1 to TRBJ1-2, with D possibly being TRBD1 (5 bases). The ends were cut back, 4 bases at V and 6 bases at J, with 21 bases in the middle. Germline CDR1 is MGHRA and CDR2 is YSYEKL. The CDR3 sequence is 16 residues long. This chain's CDR3 is CASSRPGRSDTHGYTF. The CDR3 DNA follows: TGCGCCAGCAGCCGACCGGGGCGTTCTGATACCCATGGCTACACCTTC.

The chain combines TRBV28 with TRBJ1-2; tentatively, D is TRBD1 (6 bases). Germline CDR1 MDHEN, CDR2 SYDVKM. Trimming pared 1 base from V and 3 bases from J, leaving 6 bases between. The CDR3 spans 13 residues. The CDR3 nucleotides read TGTGCCAGCAGTTTATCAGGGGACTATGGCTACACCTTC. Protein sequence: CASSLSGDYGYTF.

The chain is built from TRBV6-5 and TRBJ2-1; 9 bases agree with TRBD2. The V gene's germline CDR1 is MNHEY and CDR2 SVGAGI. V gave up 2 bases and J gave up 8 bases; unmatched junction bases: 7. CDR3 length equals 15 residues. The CDR3 DNA is TGTGCCAGCAGTTACGATGCGGGAGGGCGGGATGAGCAGTTCTTC. Its protein product is CASSYDAGGRDEQFF.

This clone was counted once. The rearrangement uses TRBV6-5 and TRBJ2-7, with TRBD1 matching over 9 bases. J gave up 3 bases and V 6 bases, and 9 bases lay outside the gene matches. Germline lookup yields CDR1 MNHEY and CDR2 SVGAGI. CDR3 length: 15 amino acids. CDR3 protein: CASRPRGQGLYEQYF. DNA for the CDR3: TGTGCCAGCAGGCCCAGGGGACAGGGACTCTACGAGCAGTACTTC.

This chain connects TRBV19 to TRBJ1-5, with 7 bases matching TRBD1. Germline trimming cut 5 bases from V and 2 bases from J; bases unmatched to any gene: 6. Germline CDR1 is LNHDA and CDR2 is SQIVND (reference sequence). The CDR3 is 15 residues long. The CDR3 sequence: CASSVTGEGNQPQHF. CDR3 nucleotides: TGTGCCAGTAGTGTCACAGGGGAGGGCAATCAGCCCCAGCATTTT.

This clone appeared a few times. This chain joins TRBV6-6 and TRBJ1-2; D uncertain. Germline V CDR1 and CDR2: MNHNY, SVGAGI (reference sequence). With 8 bases removed from V and 4 bases from J, the gap between germline ends came to 8 bases. The CDR3 spans 11 residues. The CDR3 DNA reads as TGTGCCAGCGCTCCGGGCTATGGCTACACCTTC. It encodes CASAPGYGYTF.

The chain combines TRBV6-2 or TRBV6-3 with TRBJ2-1, with D perhaps TRBD1 (5 bases). V dropped 6 bases and J dropped 10 bases, with 13 bases sitting between them. Germline V gene data show CDR1 as MNHEY and CDR2 as SVGEGT. This CDR3 region has 12 residues. DNA for the CDR3: TGTGCCAGCAGCCTTCGAAAGGGGGAGCAGTTCTTC. It yields the protein CASSLRKGEQFF.

The chain combines TRBV7-9 with TRBJ1-3; maybe TRBD1 (5 bases). The CDR3 is 16 residues long. In germline, CDR1 is SEHNR, CDR2 FQNEAQ (reference sequence). The V end lost 3 bases, the J end lost 8 bases, and 20 bases lay between the germline ends. DNA of the CDR3: TGTGCCAGCAGCTTGGGGGGAAAAGGGCAGGAGGACACCATATATTTT. It translates to CASSLGGKGQEDTIYF.

The chain links TRBV5-4 to TRBJ2-1; D uncertain. This CDR3 has 15 residues. Deletions cut 2 bases from V and 5 bases from J, with 14 bases between. From germline, CDR1 is SGHNT and CDR2 YYREEE (reference sequence). This CDR3 is CASSFRSGRNNEQFF. The CDR3 nucleotides read TGTGCCAGCAGCTTTAGGTCTGGTAGGAACAATGAGCAGTTCTTC.

The chain has TRBV3-1 (or the pseudogene TRBV3-2) and TRBJ2-5, with 8 bases lining up with TRBD1. Trimming at V came to 9 bases and at J to 7 bases, leaving 7 bases not matched to a gene. Germline V CDR1 and CDR2: LGHDT, YNNKEL (reference sequence). The CDR3 runs 12 residues. The CDR3, as DNA: TGTGCCAGACCGGACAGGGAATCGACCCAGTACTTC. Protein: CARPDRESTQYF.

This clone was observed once. The CDR3, as DNA: TGTGCCATCAGTGAGAGACAGGAGGAGGGCTACACCTTC. It specifies CAISERQEEGYTF. This chain links TRBV10-3 with TRBJ1-2, with a weak D call TRBD1 (6 bases). Deletions cut 2 bases from V and 8 bases from J, with 12 bases between. Germline lookup yields CDR1 ENHRY and CDR2 SYGVKD. This CDR3 region has 13 residues.

The chain carries TRBV3-1 (or the pseudogene TRBV3-2) and TRBJ1-3, with D possibly being TRBD1 (6 bases). CDR1 LGHDT and CDR2 YNNKEL come from the germline V gene (reference sequence). Deletions cut 5 bases from V and 4 bases from J, with 12 bases between. The CDR3 has 14 residues. The CDR3 DNA reads as TGTGCCAGCAGCTTACAGGGCGCAGGAAACACCATATATTTT. Translating it yields CASSLQGAGNTIYF.

The rearrangement joins TRBV3-1 (or the pseudogene TRBV3-2) to TRBJ1-1; D unresolved. The CDR3 runs to 13 residues. V was trimmed by 3 bases and J by 5 bases, leaving 10 bases between them. Germline CDR1 and CDR2: LGHDT and YNNKEL (reference sequence). CDR3 bases: TGTGCCAGCAGCCAGCGATACCTAACTGAAGCTTTCTTT. Translating it yields CASSQRYLTEAFF.